The present TCR beta chain was sequenced within a study of OX40 agonist ivuxolimab in advanced cancers. Sequencing used immunoSEQ multiplex PCR; TCRdb keeps in-frame clones, though not all of them. The table lists 70,000 to 80,000 clones, about 88% of them singletons. Germline CDR1 and CDR2: LNHNV and YYDKDF (reference sequence). V gave up 0 bases and J gave up 6 bases; unmatched junction bases: 7. The CDR3 totals 16 residues. This specimen consisted of CD4+ or CD8+ T cells sorted from blood, obtained in a trial of the OX40 agonist ivuxolimab. This chain links TRBV15 with TRBJ2-5, with 10 bases identical to TRBD2. This receptor was obtained from an adult with an advanced solid tumor such as melanoma, head and neck, liver or kidney cancer. CDR3 amino acids: CATSRDVGLAAKTQYF. DNA of the CDR3: TGTGCCACCAGCAGAGATGTTGGACTAGCGGCGAAGACCCAGTACTTC.